This note documents a single TCR beta chain sequence. Original analysis: Cell counts per sample came from amplifying reference gene primers. Profiled with immunoSEQ multiplex PCR; TCRdb holds only in-frame clones, not every one. V and J calls plus clone size are reproduced from that table; the DNA served to infer D and trimming. The table records roughly 250,000 clones, approximately 83% of them present only once. Germline assignment: CDR1 MGHRA and CDR2 YSYEKL. The CDR3 length is 16 residues. J gave up 3 bases and V 3 bases, and 9 bases lay outside the gene matches. Cohort allocation depended upon clinical history that participants reported. The sample is drawn from a study of blood T cell repertoires in COVID-19. Study information: There were acute and convalescent COVID-19 samples, and they came from the United States, Italy and Spain. PBMCs, B-cell-depleted T cells, or T cells provided the cDNA or gDNA that made up the material.

This receptor was obtained from a woman between 40 and 50 years old with acute COVID-19. This chain joins TRBV4-1 and TRBJ2-7; 9 positions match TRBD2. The sequenced sample was PBMCs or T cells enriched from blood (not recorded which). The CDR3 here is CASSHAAGGRLYEQYF. The CDR3 coding sequence is TGCGCCAGCAGCCATGCCGCGGGAGGGCGTCTCTACGAGCAGTACTTC.